The clone carrying this T cell receptor (beta chain) was picked up a small number of times. Its antigen remains unknown. The record originates from a study of cytomegalovirus exposure and HLA in healthy donors. Whole-study context: Among the roughly 400 genotyped donors, 81% were placed in the Caucasian-associated ancestry cluster.

Healthy people donating bone marrow made up the donors. PCR used 60 Vbeta primers and 13 Jbeta primers. Clones were read by immunoSEQ multiplex PCR, and TCRdb kept only the in-frame ones, dropping some. The sample includes about 140,000 clones, approximately 85% of them seen just once. The CDR3 runs to 17 residues. The germline CDR1 and CDR2 sequences are SGDLS and YYNGEE. V lost 3 bases to trimming and J lost 0 bases; unmatched junction nucleotides: 10. Overall study findings and caveats: Previously analyzed data showed that most TCR beta V segments were productive at a frequency of about 87% or about 30%. In a later analysis, compared with equally common non-associated chains, HLA-associated beta chains were more expanded.

The sample consisted of PBMCs. This TCR came from a woman in her 50s in good health and CMV-seropositive. This chain links TRBV9 with TRBJ2-3, with 7 bases matching TRBD1. CDR3: CASSATGNWASTDTQYF. Written as DNA, the CDR3 is TGTGCCAGCAGCGCGACAGGGAATTGGGCTAGCACAGATACGCAGTATTTT.